A selection of T cell receptor beta chains follows, all from one sample in a study of tumor-infiltrating lymphocytes in localized non-small cell lung cancer. Profiled with immunoSEQ multiplex PCR; TCRdb holds only in-frame clones, not every one. The profile shows 13,000 to 15,000 clones, roughly 80% of them singletons. The sequenced sample was lung tumor tissue. The receptor source for this set is a human donor with non-small cell lung cancer. CDR3s leave out the opening cysteine and the closing phenylalanine or tryptophan.

V	J	CDR3
TRBV5-1	TRBJ2-7	ASSLGTSGSSYEQY
TRBV6-6	TRBJ2-2	ASMRESGELF
TRBV15	TRBJ2-1	ATARGDRAFNEQF
TRBV19	TRBJ1-1	ASAILGASNTEAF
TRBV5-8	TRBJ1-2	ASSPGTLANYGYT
TRBV28	TRBJ1-5	ASSRPNRNQPQH
TRBV7-2	TRBJ1-4	ASSARGGNEKLF
TRBV2	TRBJ2-3	ASSERPSRGGLADTQY
TRBV5-6	TRBJ1-1	ASSSSGGPTEAF
TRBV5-4	TRBJ1-6	ASSLNGVSPLH
TRBV5-4	TRBJ2-7	ASSYRGEAYEQY
TRBV5-1	TRBJ2-7	ASSRTTAYEQY
TRBV19	TRBJ2-3	ASSDADTQY
TRBV6-5	TRBJ2-7	ASSPVSGLYEQY
TRBV6-5	TRBJ1-2	ASTSSLNYGYT
TRBV7-8	TRBJ1-2	ASSFNAGDGYT
TRBV7-2	TRBJ2-2	ASCLLAGNTGELF
TRBV9	TRBJ2-3	ASSVGGRTDTQY
TRBV2	TRBJ2-2	ASSEGLAGAGELF
TRBV29-1	TRBJ1-6	SVVGGAGSPLH
TRBV18	TRBJ1-1	ASSPDRANTEAF
TRBV27	TRBJ1-6	ASSSTRVWVSPLH
TRBV7-3	TRBJ2-7	ASSLTGGLYEQY
TRBV9	TRBJ1-6	ASSVELGEYSPLH
TRBV6-1	TRBJ1-5	ASSLGLSNQPQH
TRBV6-4	TRBJ1-5	ASTLSAPYNQPQH
TRBV23-1	TRBJ2-1	ASSPAGQGYNEQF
TRBV9	TRBJ2-3	ASSLHSRPPDTQY
TRBV29-1	TRBJ2-7	SVDSGQVSDEQY
TRBV27	TRBJ2-5	ASSLFPPGQGARGGETQY
TRBV19	TRBJ1-5	ASSAVSRTGSYSNQPQH
TRBV2	TRBJ2-5	ASSDPGAGGETQY
TRBV7-2	TRBJ2-1	ASSTIPQGNVEQF
TRBV27	TRBJ1-1	ASRKLNTEAF
TRBV7-9	TRBJ2-3	ASSLGGNTDTQY
TRBV18	TRBJ2-5	ASSLSQETQY
TRBV30	TRBJ1-5	AWSGGGQGNQPQH
TRBV6-5	TRBJ2-7	ASSSTSGASYEQY
TRBV14	TRBJ2-3	ASSYTSGGADTQY
TRBV10-3	TRBJ2-6	AISPQGTGGTGANVLT
TRBV7-9	TRBJ2-2	ASSPGTSGMMNTGELF
TRBV13	TRBJ1-1	ASSLQGMTTEAF
TRBV30	TRBJ1-1	AWSPHFMNTEAF
TRBV4-2	TRBJ1-5	ASSRNTGKGQPQH
TRBV30	TRBJ2-4	AWSPERLNIQY
TRBV19	TRBJ2-6	ASSSTYRRQGPSGANVLT
TRBV9	TRBJ1-5	ASSVDGGWGQPQH
TRBV6-5	TRBJ1-4	ASSRDRGREKLF
TRBV5-1	TRBJ1-3	ASSPDRAAGNTIY
TRBV6-1	TRBJ2-7	ASSEWGYYLPNLAYEQY
TRBV27	TRBJ1-2	ASSFRGALGGYT
TRBV25-1	TRBJ1-1	ASRVSGQGTEAF
TRBV6-1	TRBJ2-7	ASSEVLEQISYEQY
TRBV4-2	TRBJ2-2	ASSSWDRNTGELF
TRBV10-3	TRBJ1-4	AIGQGGEKLF
TRBV11-3	TRBJ2-7	ASSFPAGGYEQY
TRBV5-1	TRBJ2-3	ASSYGTSGADTQY
TRBV29-1	TRBJ1-2	SVEDDGFSYGYT
TRBV11-1	TRBJ1-2	ASSSTGAGYGYT